The 30 T cell receptor beta chains below come from one sample, sequenced in a study of T cell repertoires in cytomegalovirus infection. Via MiXCR, TCRdb re-called the reads, giving one row per CDR3 protein. The sample includes around 280,000 distinct CDR3 sequences, about a tenth seen only once; the top ten take about 2.3%. Source material: PBMCs. The receptors come from a human donor in good health (CMV status not recorded). Some clones in this sample may be carry-over from other donors' samples.

This clonotype was picked up many times. The CDR3 coding sequence is TGTGCCAGCATCCAGGGACTAGCGGGGACCGGGGAGCTGTTTTTT. It specifies CASIQGLAGTGELFF. V is TRBV7-8 and J is TRBJ2-2; 13 nucleotides line up with TRBD2. In germline, CDR1 is SGHVS, CDR2 FQNEAQ. The CDR3 is made up of 15 amino acids. V gave up 7 bases and J gave up 5 bases; unmatched junction bases: 4.

This clonotype was counted at least ten times. The V call is TRBV29-1, the J call TRBJ2-7; D may match TRBD1 or TRBD2 (5 bases each). Germline assignment: CDR1 SQVTM and CDR2 ANQGSEA. V lost 1 base, J lost 1 base, and 14 bases lay in between. CDR3 size: 15 residues. CDR3 loop: CSVEVPRDGSYEQYF. The CDR3 DNA reads TGCAGCGTTGAAGTGCCCCGGGACGGATCCTACGAGCAGTACTTC.

This clonotype was found many times. This chain joins TRBV2 and TRBJ1-2; unclear D gene. Germline lookup yields CDR1 SNHLY and CDR2 FYNNEI. With 2 bases removed from V and 5 bases from J, the gap between germline ends came to 9 bases. This CDR3 comprises 13 residues. In DNA form, the CDR3 reads TGTGCCAGCAGTGAACAGGAGGGTTATGGCTACACCTTC. Protein sequence: CASSEQEGYGYTF.

This clonotype was found a few times. The chain carries TRBV19 and TRBJ1-6; no definite D call. This CDR3 has 13 residues. The V gene's germline CDR1 is LNHDA and CDR2 SQIVND (reference sequence). V lost 7 bases, J lost 7 bases, and 11 bases lay in between. CDR3 amino acids: CASIGFDNSPLHF. CDR3 sequence (DNA): TGTGCCAGTATTGGATTTGACAATTCACCCCTCCACTTT.

This clonotype was detected many times. The rearrangement joins TRBV7-8 to TRBJ1-4, with D tentatively TRBD1 (6 bases). The V gene lost 5 bases and the J gene lost 6 bases, with 13 bases spanning the gap. CDR1 is SGHVS, CDR2 FQNEAQ, per germline. The CDR3 has 14 amino acids. The CDR3 reads CASSVGGGYEKLFF. The CDR3 nucleotides read TGTGCCAGCAGCGTAGGGGGTGGCTATGAAAAACTGTTTTTT.

This clonotype has at least ten counts. The chain couples TRBV7-2 to TRBJ2-3; 9 nucleotides match TRBD2. The CDR3 runs 17 residues. With 2 bases clipped from V and 2 bases from J, the junction kept 8 bases outside the gene matches. CDR1 is SGHTA, CDR2 FQGNSA, per germline. The CDR3 region has the DNA TGTGCCAGCAGCTTAAGCGGGGCGGGGGGGCTCACAGATACGCAGTATTTT. Protein: CASSLSGAGGLTDTQYF.

This clonotype was observed a few times. J is TRBJ1-2 and V is TRBV6-4; possibly TRBD1 for D (6 bases). V lost 4 bases and J 3 bases, leaving 15 bases between the germline ends. The length of the CDR3 is 15 residues. Germline CDR1 MRHNA, CDR2 SNTAGT. The CDR3 region is CASSGQRDTYYGYTF. CDR3 bases: TGTGCCAGCAGTGGCCAGCGGGACACCTACTATGGCTACACCTTC.

This clonotype was seen a handful of times. The rearrangement joins TRBV24-1 to TRBJ2-2; 10 nucleotides align to TRBD1. This CDR3 has 17 residues. The trim removed 9 bases at V and 1 base at J, leaving 10 bases unmatched. Per the germline V gene, CDR1 is KGHDR and CDR2 is SFDVKD. The DNA for the CDR3 is TGTGCCACCCCAGGGACAGGGGTCCTTCGGAACACCGGGGAGCTGTTTTTT. Its protein product is CATPGTGVLRNTGELFF.

This clonotype was seen many times. The chain couples TRBV5-6 to TRBJ2-2; unclear D gene. Germline CDR1 reads SGHDT; CDR2 reads YYEEEE. V was cut by 0 bases and J by 6 bases, with 9 bases left in between. The CDR3 runs to 14 residues. The CDR3 loop is CASSLVVDPGELFF. In DNA, the CDR3 is TGTGCCAGCAGCTTGGTTGTGGATCCCGGGGAGCTGTTTTTT.

This clonotype was counted ten times or more. J is TRBJ2-3 and V is TRBV7-2, with D hard to call. V shed 0 bases and J shed 4 bases, with 11 bases lying between them. Germline lookup yields CDR1 SGHTA and CDR2 FQGNSA. The CDR3 totals 15 residues. The DNA for the CDR3 is TGTGCCAGCAGCTTAGCAGGGTCAAAAGCAGATACGCAGTATTTT. Protein sequence: CASSLAGSKADTQYF.

This clonotype showed up many times. The chain employs TRBV6-2 or TRBV6-3 and TRBJ1-5, with a possible D match to TRBD1 (6 bases). The germline V gene encodes CDR1 MNHEY and CDR2 SVGEGT. The V end was cut by 5 bases, the J end by 1 base, with 18 bases between. This CDR3 has 17 amino acids. CDR3 sequence reads: CASSPIDRTVSNQPQHF. DNA of the CDR3: TGTGCCAGCAGTCCTATAGACAGGACGGTAAGCAATCAGCCCCAGCATTTT.

This clonotype was counted many times. The V gene is TRBV7-2, the J gene TRBJ2-1, with D perhaps being TRBD1 or TRBD2 (5 bases each). The CDR3 is 15 amino acids. Germline V lookup: CDR1 SGHTA, CDR2 FQGNSA. Trimming removed 7 bases at V and 1 base at J, with 14 bases between. CDR3 protein: CASTPGTLSYNEQFF. The CDR3 DNA follows: TGTGCCAGCACCCCGGGGACCCTATCCTACAATGAGCAGTTCTTC.

This clonotype was counted ten times or more. The rearrangement joins TRBV7-2 to TRBJ1-2, with D perhaps TRBD1 (5 bases). This CDR3 comprises 14 residues. The V and J ends lost 5 bases and 8 bases respectively, with 18 bases between them. Germline CDR1 and CDR2: SGHTA and FQGNSA. CDR3 protein: CASSVSRTREGYTF. The CDR3 DNA reads as TGTGCCAGCAGCGTCTCTCGGACCAGGGAGGGCTACACCTTC.

This clonotype was picked up many times. The rearrangement links TRBV6-6 to TRBJ2-3; TRBD2 is a possible D gene (5 bases). The CDR3 has 16 amino acids. Germline loops: CDR1 MNHNY, CDR2 SVGAGI (reference sequence). The ends were cut back, 6 bases at V and 6 bases at J, with 22 bases in the middle. CDR3 loop: CASSFLDSSGKDTQYF. CDR3 nucleotide sequence: TGTGCCAGCAGCTTTCTCGACTCGTCCGGGAAGGATACGCAGTATTTT.

This clonotype was counted between two and nine times. J is TRBJ2-1 and V is TRBV18; D not certain. CDR3 length equals 13 residues. V shed 5 bases and J shed 5 bases, with 10 bases lying between them. The germline gives CDR1 KGHSH, CDR2 LQKENI. The DNA for the CDR3 is TGTGCCAGCTCAGGCCCGACGGACAATGAGCAGTTCTTC. Protein product: CASSGPTDNEQFF.

This clonotype was recorded many times. The chain employs TRBV19 and TRBJ2-3; TRBD1 agrees at 9 bases. V was clipped by 8 bases and J by 2 bases; unmatched bases: 2. Germline CDR1 LNHDA, CDR2 SQIVND (reference sequence). The length of the CDR3 is 13 residues. Written as DNA, the CDR3 is TGTGCCAGTGGGGACAGGGTCACAGATACGCAGTATTTT. Its translation is CASGDRVTDTQYF.

This clonotype was seen only a few times. This chain connects TRBV2 to TRBJ1-3, with a possible D match to TRBD1 (5 bases). There are 14 residues in the CDR3. Germline V lookup: CDR1 SNHLY, CDR2 FYNNEI. V was trimmed by 6 bases and J by 2 bases, leaving 11 bases between them. The CDR3 loop is CASRTVAAGNTIYF. The CDR3 DNA reads TGTGCCAGCAGGACAGTTGCGGCTGGAAACACCATATATTTT.

This clonotype was picked up many times. V and J are TRBV20-1 and TRBJ1-2; 9 nucleotides agree with TRBD1. With 3 bases clipped from V and 8 bases from J, the junction kept 10 bases outside the gene matches. Germline V lookup: CDR1 DFQATT, CDR2 SNEGSKA (reference sequence). The CDR3 totals 14 residues. The CDR3 nucleotides read TGCAGTGCTAGGGGGACAGGGACGGAGTACGGCTACACCTTC. This gives the protein CSARGTGTEYGYTF.

On this clonotype itself: A much larger clone differs from this one at a single base, so this may be a read error. This chain links TRBV2 with TRBJ2-4; 10 nucleotides agree with TRBD2. CDR1 SNHLY and CDR2 FYNNEI come from the germline V gene. J lost 2 bases, V lost 7 bases, and 11 bases had no gene match. The CDR3 has 17 amino acids. DNA of the CDR3: TGTGCCAGCACCGGACCAGCGGGGGGGCCATCCAAAAACATTCAGTACTTC. Residues: CASTGPAGGPSKNIQYF.

Many counts were recorded for this clonotype. This chain joins TRBV12-3 or TRBV12-4 and TRBJ1-1; maybe TRBD1 (5 bases). V lost 5 bases and J 11 bases, leaving 18 bases between the germline ends. The CDR3 covers 13 residues. The chain's CDR3 is CASSPQGGTRAFF. The CDR3 nucleotides are TGTGCCAGCAGTCCCCAGGGAGGGACTCGGGCTTTCTTT.

There are many counts of this clonotype. This chain uses TRBV5-5 with TRBJ2-7; either TRBD1 or TRBD2 may supply D (5 bases each). The V end was cut by 6 bases, the J end by 4 bases, with 20 bases between. The CDR3 is made up of 15 amino acids. Germline CDR1 SGHKS, CDR2 YYEKEE (reference sequence). This chain's CDR3 is CASIRGPSDFYEQYV. DNA for the CDR3: TGTGCCAGCATTCGGGGCCCATCCGATTTTTACGAGCAGTACGTC.

This clonotype occurred many times. This rearrangement joins TRBV28 to TRBJ2-7, with a tentative D call TRBD2 (6 bases). The CDR3 extends over 14 amino acids. Looked up from germline, CDR1 is MDHEN and CDR2 is SYDVKM. Trimming took 6 bases from V and 0 from J, leaving 12 bases between them. This CDR3 is CASRAGGSSYEQYF. The DNA for the CDR3 is TGTGCCAGCAGAGCGGGTGGGAGCTCCTACGAGCAGTACTTC.

The rearrangement uses TRBV4-1 and TRBJ1-6; no reliable D call. With 4 bases removed from V and 7 bases from J, the gap between germline ends came to 14 bases. Germline CDR1 reads MGHRA; CDR2 reads YSYEKL. The CDR3 is 15 amino acids. The CDR3 sequence is CASSPHTRSNSPLHF. CDR3 sequence (DNA): TGCGCCAGCAGCCCGCACACGCGCAGCAATTCACCCCTCCACTTT.

This clonotype was counted at least ten times. The chain combines TRBV12-3 or TRBV12-4 with TRBJ2-2, with a weak D call TRBD2 (5 bases). The length of the CDR3 is 15 residues. Trimming took off 1 base at V and 6 bases at J, with 12 bases between the two ends. The CDR3 is CASSLGSGRAGELFF. CDR3 DNA: TGTGCCAGCAGTTTAGGATCGGGAAGGGCCGGGGAGCTGTTTTTT.

In its sample, this clonotype was seen many times. The chain employs TRBV18 and TRBJ2-3; a weak D match, TRBD1 (6 bases). Germline loops: CDR1 KGHSH, CDR2 LQKENI. V was cut by 2 bases and J by 2 bases, with 11 bases left in between. The CDR3 loop spans 15 amino acids. The CDR3 nucleotides read TGTGCCAGCTCACCATCCGGACAGTACACAGATACGCAGTATTTT. This translates into CASSPSGQYTDTQYF.

This clonotype was seen repeatedly, ten times or more. The chain has TRBV7-9 and TRBJ2-3; D ambiguous. The germline V and J ends were trimmed by 5 bases and 11 bases, with 20 bases remaining between them. Germline V gives CDR1 SEHNR, CDR2 FQNEAQ (reference sequence). This CDR3 has 14 residues. The CDR3 loop is CASSSLLSWPMQYF. The CDR3 DNA is TGTGCCAGCAGCAGCTTACTCTCATGGCCTATGCAGTATTTT.

This clonotype was counted ten times or more. The chain is built from TRBV7-8 and TRBJ2-3; 7 nucleotides agree with TRBD1. CDR3 length: 16 residues. The V gene's germline CDR1 is SGHVS and CDR2 FQNEAQ. Losses at the gene ends were 5 bases for V and 4 bases for J; bases not matched to a gene: 12. The CDR3 loop reads CASSRGQQGFADTQYF. The CDR3 nucleotides read TGTGCCAGCAGCCGCGGGCAACAGGGGTTCGCAGATACGCAGTATTTT.

The chain is built from TRBV29-1 and TRBJ2-3; tentatively, D is TRBD1 or TRBD2 (6 bases each). The CDR3 is made up of 14 amino acids. The germline CDR1 and CDR2 sequences are SQVTM and ANQGSEA. V lost 4 bases and J 3 bases, leaving 14 bases between the germline ends. Written as DNA, the CDR3 is TGCAGCGTTGTCCCGGGGGCGCGTACAGATACGCAGTATTTT. Translating gives CSVVPGARTDTQYF.

This clonotype has a count of ten or more. This chain links TRBV6-6 with TRBJ2-3; 8 positions agree with TRBD2. From germline, CDR1 is MNHNY and CDR2 SVGAGI (reference sequence). The CDR3 length is 14 residues. With 7 bases clipped from V and 6 bases from J, the junction kept 9 bases outside the gene matches. The CDR3 DNA reads TGTGCCAGCATGCTCGGGGGGGCAGCCGATACGCAGTATTTT. It specifies CASMLGGAADTQYF.

The chain has TRBV5-4 and TRBJ2-2; perhaps TRBD2 as D (6 bases). Germline V gene data show CDR1 as SGHNT and CDR2 as YYREEE (reference sequence). Trimming took 5 bases from V and 1 from J, leaving 12 bases between them. CDR3 length equals 15 residues. The CDR3 sequence: CASSSGSLNTGELFF. CDR3 coding DNA: TGTGCCAGCAGTTCCGGGAGCCTGAACACCGGGGAGCTGTTTTTT. Filled out from reference TRBV5-4 and TRBJ2-2, the complete variable domain reads ETGVTQSPTHLIKTRGQQVTLRCSSQSGHNTVSWYQQALGQGPQFIFQYYREEENGRGNFPPRFSGLQFPNYSSELNVNALELDDSALYLCASSSGSLNTGELFFGEGSRLTVL.